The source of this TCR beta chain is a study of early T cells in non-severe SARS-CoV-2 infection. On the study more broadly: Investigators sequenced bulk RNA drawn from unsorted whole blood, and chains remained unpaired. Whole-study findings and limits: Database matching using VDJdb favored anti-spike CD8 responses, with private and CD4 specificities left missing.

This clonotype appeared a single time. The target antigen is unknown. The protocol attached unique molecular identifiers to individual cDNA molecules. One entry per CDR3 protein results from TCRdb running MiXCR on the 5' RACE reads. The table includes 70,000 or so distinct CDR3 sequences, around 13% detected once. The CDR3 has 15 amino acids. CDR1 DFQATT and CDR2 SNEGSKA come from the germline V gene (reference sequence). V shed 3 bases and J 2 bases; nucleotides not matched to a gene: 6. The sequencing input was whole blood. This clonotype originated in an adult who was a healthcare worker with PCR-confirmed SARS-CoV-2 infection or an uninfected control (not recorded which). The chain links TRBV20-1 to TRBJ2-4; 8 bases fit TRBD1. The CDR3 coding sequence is TGCAGTGCTAGGGGAGACAGGGGACCCAAAAACATTCAGTACTTC. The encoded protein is CSARGDRGPKNIQYF.